These T cell receptor beta chains were read from a single sample in a study of long-term antiretroviral therapy in people with HIV. Produced via immunoSEQ multiplex PCR; TCRdb's table is partial and in-frame only. This table holds 20,000 to 25,000 clones, over 75% found once. The sample was unsorted PBMCs, taken 0.3 years after starting antiretroviral therapy. The receptor source for this set is a man between 50 and 59 years old with HIV. The CDR3 runs from the conserved cysteine through the conserved F or W. D genes are given only for firm matches. Not every row has a clone size; where given, it reads once, few, many or a size class.

17	TRBV25-1	TRBJ1-5	-	TRBD1	CASSEQSQTGEDQPQHF	TGTGCCAGCAGCGAGCAATCTCAGACAGGGGAGGATCAGCCCCAGCATTTT
15	TRBV2	TRBJ2-2	few	-	CASIPKGTYTGELFF	TGTGCCAGCATCCCTAAGGGCACCTACACCGGGGAGCTGTTTTTT
14	TRBV7-8	TRBJ1-5	-	TRBD1	CASSPDRGYQPQHF	TGTGCCAGCAGCCCCGACAGGGGCTATCAGCCCCAGCATTTT
16	TRBV28	TRBJ2-7	-	-	CASSAYWDTVSYEQYF	TGTGCCAGCAGTGCCTATTGGGACACCGTTTCCTACGAGCAGTACTTC
17	TRBV11-3	TRBJ1-3	-	-	CASSPHGTGSSGNTIYF	TGTGCCAGCAGTCCACATGGGACGGGGAGCTCTGGAAACACCATATATTTT
15	TRBV5-4	TRBJ2-7	-	TRBD1	CASSTWTGTDYEQYF	TGTGCCAGCAGCACCTGGACAGGGACGGACTACGAGCAGTACTTC
17	TRBV10-3	TRBJ2-2	-	TRBD1	CAIRPTLDRGRTGELFF	TGTGCCATCAGGCCCACCCTCGACAGGGGGCGTACCGGGGAGCTGTTTTTT
16	TRBV7-2	TRBJ2-3	once	TRBD2	CASSLAAGGVADTQYF	TGTGCCAGCAGCTTAGCAGCGGGGGGCGTGGCAGATACGCAGTATTTT
15	TRBV7-9	TRBJ2-5	-	TRBD1	CASSDRDRGQETQYF	TGTGCCAGCAGTGACCGGGACAGGGGACAAGAGACCCAGTACTTC
12	TRBV7-8	TRBJ1-2	few	-	CASSEDNYGYTF	TGTGCCAGCAGCGAGGATAACTATGGCTACACCTTC
14	TRBV9	TRBJ2-2	once	-	CASSAGTNTGELFF	TGTGCCAGCAGCGCAGGGACTAACACCGGGGAGCTGTTTTTT